In this sample, the clone carrying this T cell receptor beta chain turned up once. V lost 1 base to trimming and J lost 1 base; unmatched junction nucleotides: 4. Germline V lookup: CDR1 LGHNA, CDR2 YNFKEQ. The length of the CDR3 is 17 residues. This specimen comes from a study of blood T cell repertoires in COVID-19. In the study overall: Material from acute and convalescent COVID-19 was sourced from the United States, Italy and Spain. Nucleic acid was either cDNA or gDNA, and it came from T cells, B-cell-depleted T cells, or PBMCs.

Methods used by the authors: Nucleated cell counts were estimated from reference gene primer amplification. Measured with immunoSEQ multiplex PCR; TCRdb has only the in-frame clones, and not every one. D and trimming were read from the DNA, whereas the V and J calls and clone size are those reported in that table. The data contain approximately 50,000 clones, about nine tenths of them singletons. V gene TRBV4-2 combines with J gene TRBJ2-3; 11 bases agree with TRBD2. The clonotype was recovered from a man in his fifties or sixties with active COVID-19. The sequenced sample was peripheral blood. The CDR3 here is CASSQVTSGSRTDTQYF. CDR3 nucleotide sequence: TGTGCCAGCAGCCAAGTCACTAGCGGGAGCCGCACAGATACGCAGTATTTT.